This TCR beta chain was sequenced during a study of cytomegalovirus exposure and HLA in healthy donors. Study information: In terms of ancestry, the Caucasian-associated cluster contained about four fifths of the roughly 360 genotyped donors.

Study results and caveats: Links to common viral pathogens appeared, in a later analysis, for several of the most significant clusters. The study had only CMV serostatus as immune exposure information.

Both 60 Vbeta primers and 13 Jbeta primers went into the PCR. The repertoire was sequenced with immunoSEQ multiplex PCR; TCRdb's copy has only in-frame clones and lacks some. Of approximately 110,000 clones listed, under 85% are singletons. A remark on this clone: Its antigen is undetermined.

Germline lookup yields CDR1 MNHNS and CDR2 SASEGT. Trimming took off 1 base at V and 4 bases at J, with 9 bases between the two ends. The CDR3 length is 14 residues. The TCR was taken from a man between 25 and 39 years old in good health and CMV-seropositive. The chain recombines TRBV6-1 with TRBJ2-3; D call uncertain. The sequenced material came from PBMCs. CDR3 coding DNA: TGTGCCAGCAGTGAAGTTGTTGTCGCAGATACGCAGTATTTT. Translation gives CASSEVVVADTQYF.